The 7 T cell receptor beta chains below were found in one sample sequenced in a study of blood T cell repertoires in COVID-19. Generated by immunoSEQ multiplex PCR, the TCRdb table keeps only in-frame clones and is missing some. The data show tens of thousands of clones, with over 70% seen just once and about 1.2% held by the top ten. The material sequenced was peripheral blood. These receptors all come from a human donor in a cohort sampled during active COVID-19.

In regard to this clone: Other DNA sequences in this sample translate to the same CDR3. The rearrangement uses TRBV5-1 and TRBJ2-2, with 10 bases fitting TRBD2. CDR1 is SGHRS, CDR2 YFSETQ, per germline. CDR3 length: 15 residues. Trimming cost V 6 bases and J 6 bases; bases outside gene matches: 8. The CDR3 DNA reads TGCGCCAGCATCCCGGTAGCGGGAGGCCCCGGGGAGCTGTTTTTT. Translation gives CASIPVAGGPGELFF.

The chain carries TRBV7-8 and TRBJ1-6; D gene uncertain. The germline gives CDR1 SGHVS, CDR2 FQNEAQ. CDR3 length equals 13 residues. V was pared by 7 bases and J by 7 bases, with 11 bases between. The CDR3 region has the DNA TGTGCCAGCACCCCGGTGAGGAATTCACCCCTCCACTTT. It is translated as CASTPVRNSPLHF.

The gene calls are TRBV11-3 and TRBJ2-1; 16 nucleotides match TRBD2. The V gene end was trimmed by 4 bases and the J gene end by 8 bases; junction bases not matched to a gene: 2. This CDR3 is 15 amino acids long. From germline, CDR1 is SGHNT and CDR2 YENEEA. This CDR3 is CASSSGLAGGDEQFF. In nucleotides, the CDR3 is TGTGCCAGCAGCTCGGGACTAGCGGGAGGGGATGAGCAGTTCTTC.

V and J are TRBV5-6 and TRBJ1-3; a weak D match, TRBD1 (5 bases). CDR1 and CDR2 from the germline V gene are SGHDT and YYEEEE. Trimming removed 4 bases at V and 3 bases at J, with 8 bases between. The CDR3 consists of 13 residues. The CDR3 DNA sequence: TGTGCCAGCAGCAGGGGCGATGGAAACACCATATATTTT. It encodes CASSRGDGNTIYF.

CDR3 nucleotide sequence: TGTGCCAGCAGCTTAAATAGCGGGGGCCAAGAGACCCAGTACTTC. Its protein is CASSLNSGGQETQYF. The rearrangement links TRBV11-2 to TRBJ2-5, with 9 nucleotides matching TRBD2. This CDR3 region has 15 residues. Per the germline V gene, CDR1 is SGHAT and CDR2 is FQNNGV. V lost 2 bases, J lost 1 base, and 2 bases stayed unmatched.

The J gene is TRBJ1-3, the V gene TRBV28; D is possibly TRBD1 (5 bases). Germline-derived CDR1 and CDR2 are MDHEN and SYDVKM. Between the trimmed V and J ends, which lost 4 bases and 4 bases, there was a span of 14 bases. The length of the CDR3 is 15 residues. The CDR3 coding sequence is TGTGCCAGCAGTTCCCCCGGGGGTGCGGGAAACACCATATATTTT. Its translation is CASSSPGGAGNTIYF.

This clone was counted once. The rearrangement uses TRBV19 and TRBJ2-7, with 7 bases identical to TRBD2. CDR1 LNHDA and CDR2 SQIVND come from the germline V gene (reference sequence). V shed 10 bases, J shed 3 bases, and the junction held 9 bases outside the gene matches. This CDR3 contains 13 residues. The CDR3: CATSSGSGYEQYF. CDR3 bases: TGTGCCACCTCTAGCGGATCGGGCTACGAGCAGTACTTC.